This is a list of T cell receptor beta chains from one sample in a study of early T cells in non-severe SARS-CoV-2 infection. TCRdb re-derived calls from the 5' RACE reads in MiXCR, one entry per CDR3 protein. Among about 110,000 distinct CDR3 sequences listed, 12% were seen once. Sample: whole blood. Receptors originate from an adult who was a healthcare worker with PCR-confirmed SARS-CoV-2 infection or an uninfected control (not recorded which). Both conserved end residues are part of each CDR3. A D gene is named only where the DNA matches it firmly. Size is omitted from some rows. Given values are once, few, many or a class for expanded clones.

CDR3nt: TGTGCCAGCAGCCCTGGACAGCTAACCTACGAGCAGTACTTC
CDR3aa: CASSPGQLTYEQYF
j_gene: TRBJ2-7
abundance: few
d_gene: -
v_gene: TRBV7-6

CDR3nt: TGTGCCAGCAGTCCCAGCGGGAGAATCAATGAGCAGTTCTTC
CDR3aa: CASSPSGRINEQFF
j_gene: TRBJ2-1
abundance: -
d_gene: TRBD2
v_gene: TRBV27

CDR3nt: TGCAGCACCCGTCAGGGCACCCAGAGCTCCTACAATGAGCAGTTCTTC
CDR3aa: CSTRQGTQSSYNEQFF
j_gene: TRBJ2-1
abundance: many
d_gene: -
v_gene: TRBV29-1

CDR3nt: TGTGCCAGCAGTTACCCCCGTGTTGGGACGTCTCGAGTTCAGCCCCAGCATTTT
CDR3aa: CASSYPRVGTSRVQPQHF
j_gene: TRBJ1-5
abundance: few
d_gene: -
v_gene: TRBV6-2/TRBV6-3

CDR3nt: TGTGCCAGCAGCAAAGGGGCCGGAAAACTTCTCAACAGCTATGGCTACACCTTC
CDR3aa: CASSKGAGKLLNSYGYTF
j_gene: TRBJ1-2
abundance: few
d_gene: -
v_gene: TRBV21-1

CDR3nt: TGCGCCAGCAGCTACAGGGCATCTAGCACAGATACGCAGTATTTT
CDR3aa: CASSYRASSTDTQYF
j_gene: TRBJ2-3
abundance: few
d_gene: -
v_gene: TRBV5-1

CDR3nt: TGTGCCAGCAGCCAAGAAGGAGGGGCCTTGCTTCAGCCCCAGCATTTT
CDR3aa: CASSQEGGALLQPQHF
j_gene: TRBJ1-5
abundance: -
d_gene: -
v_gene: TRBV4-2

CDR3nt: TGTGCCAGCAGCTGGAGCGGGGGGAGCACAGATACGCAGTATTTT
CDR3aa: CASSWSGGSTDTQYF
j_gene: TRBJ2-3
abundance: -
d_gene: TRBD2
v_gene: TRBV7-2

CDR3nt: TGTGCCAGCAGCCAGACTAGCGGGAGTGAGCAGTACTTC
CDR3aa: CASSQTSGSEQYF
j_gene: TRBJ2-7
abundance: -
d_gene: TRBD2
v_gene: TRBV6-6

CDR3nt: TGTGCCAGCAGCTTAGTTCCCAACGGGGGCACTGAAGCTTTCTTT
CDR3aa: CASSLVPNGGTEAFF
j_gene: TRBJ1-1
abundance: many
d_gene: -
v_gene: TRBV7-6

CDR3nt: TGTGCCAGCAGCTTACTCCCCCCGGGGGGACACCAAGAGACCCAGTACTTC
CDR3aa: CASSLLPPGGHQETQYF
j_gene: TRBJ2-5
abundance: -
d_gene: TRBD2
v_gene: TRBV7-2

CDR3nt: TGTGCCAGCTCACCAGTCGCCCGGACAGCGAGGTATGGCTACACCTTC
CDR3aa: CASSPVARTARYGYTF
j_gene: TRBJ1-2
abundance: many
d_gene: -
v_gene: TRBV18

CDR3nt: TGTGCCAGCAGTCTTTTAGCGGGGGGGCCTGACAATGAGCAGTTCTTC
CDR3aa: CASSLLAGGPDNEQFF
j_gene: TRBJ2-1
abundance: many
d_gene: TRBD2
v_gene: TRBV28

CDR3nt: TGCGCCAGCAGCTTGGGACTAGAGCAGTTCTTC
CDR3aa: CASSLGLEQFF
j_gene: TRBJ2-1
abundance: few
d_gene: -
v_gene: TRBV5-1

CDR3nt: TGTGCCAGCCGTGAGGTGGGCAAAAACATTCAGTACTTC
CDR3aa: CASREVGKNIQYF
j_gene: TRBJ2-4
abundance: few
d_gene: -
v_gene: TRBV12-3/TRBV12-4

CDR3nt: TGTGCCATCAGTGAGTCAGCAGGCCCTGGCTACACCTTC
CDR3aa: CAISESAGPGYTF
j_gene: TRBJ1-2
abundance: many
d_gene: -
v_gene: TRBV10-3

CDR3nt: TGCGCCAGCAGCCGTAATGGACTAGCGGATTACAATGAGCAGTTCTTC
CDR3aa: CASSRNGLADYNEQFF
j_gene: TRBJ2-1
abundance: few
d_gene: TRBD2
v_gene: TRBV5-1

CDR3nt: TGTGCCATCAGTGACCTACTAGCGGGAGGTAAAGGGGATGAGCAGTTCTTC
CDR3aa: CAISDLLAGGKGDEQFF
j_gene: TRBJ2-1
abundance: many
d_gene: TRBD2
v_gene: TRBV10-3

CDR3nt: TGTGCCAGCACCGGACCAACAGGGGGCACGTATAATTCACCCCTCCACTTT
CDR3aa: CASTGPTGGTYNSPLHF
j_gene: TRBJ1-6
abundance: many
d_gene: TRBD1
v_gene: TRBV6-1

CDR3nt: TGTGCCAGCTCACCACCGCTAAGCGGGGGAAGTGGTGAACCCCAGTACTTC
CDR3aa: CASSPPLSGGSGEPQYF
j_gene: TRBJ2-5
abundance: many
d_gene: TRBD2
v_gene: TRBV18

CDR3nt: TGTGCCACCAGCAGATTTTCACCGGGACAATCGCAGACCCAGTACTTC
CDR3aa: CATSRFSPGQSQTQYF
j_gene: TRBJ2-5
abundance: many
d_gene: -
v_gene: TRBV15

CDR3nt: TGTGCCAGCGGACAGGGCGCTTCCTATGGCTACACCTTC
CDR3aa: CASGQGASYGYTF
j_gene: TRBJ1-2
abundance: -
d_gene: TRBD1
v_gene: TRBV7-9

CDR3nt: TGTGCCAGCAGTTACGGGGCGGCAGGGGGGACCCAGTACTTC
CDR3aa: CASSYGAAGGTQYF
j_gene: TRBJ2-5
abundance: -
d_gene: TRBD1
v_gene: TRBV6-5

CDR3nt: TGCGCCAGCAGCTTGATCGGACAGGGTACCGAAGCTTTCTTT
CDR3aa: CASSLIGQGTEAFF
j_gene: TRBJ1-1
abundance: many
d_gene: TRBD1
v_gene: TRBV5-1

CDR3nt: TGCAGTGCTCAAACTAGCGGGAGAATAGATACGCAGTATTTT
CDR3aa: CSAQTSGRIDTQYF
j_gene: TRBJ2-3
abundance: -
d_gene: TRBD2
v_gene: TRBV20-1

CDR3nt: TGCAGTGCTAGTCAGGGAGATGGCTACACCTTC
CDR3aa: CSASQGDGYTF
j_gene: TRBJ1-2
abundance: many
d_gene: -
v_gene: TRBV20-1

CDR3nt: TGTGCCAGCAGCCAGGGCGGAAACACCATATATTTT
CDR3aa: CASSQGGNTIYF
j_gene: TRBJ1-3
abundance: many
d_gene: -
v_gene: TRBV3-1

CDR3nt: TGTGCCAGCCACCCCTTCTCGCGGGCAGATACGCAGTATTTT
CDR3aa: CASHPFSRADTQYF
j_gene: TRBJ2-3
abundance: many
d_gene: -
v_gene: TRBV5-4

CDR3nt: TGTGCCAGCAGTCGCTACAGGGGAGACACTGAAGCTTTCTTT
CDR3aa: CASSRYRGDTEAFF
j_gene: TRBJ1-1
abundance: few
d_gene: TRBD1
v_gene: TRBV6-5

CDR3nt: TGTGCCAGCAGCCAAGAGGGAGCTGGCACTGAAGCTTTCTTT
CDR3aa: CASSQEGAGTEAFF
j_gene: TRBJ1-1
abundance: few
d_gene: -
v_gene: TRBV3-1

CDR3nt: TGCAGTACTAGGGGTGAGAGGAACACTGAAGCTTTCTTT
CDR3aa: CSTRGERNTEAFF
j_gene: TRBJ1-1
abundance: many
d_gene: -
v_gene: TRBV20-1

CDR3nt: TGTGCCAGCAGCTTAATTGGGGACAGACCGGTCTACGAGCAGTACTTC
CDR3aa: CASSLIGDRPVYEQYF
j_gene: TRBJ2-7
abundance: many
d_gene: TRBD1
v_gene: TRBV7-3

CDR3nt: TGTGCCAGCAGTGAAGAGAGGGGCGCGGTTGCTAGCGGGAGTTACAATGAGCAGTTCTTC
CDR3aa: CASSEERGAVASGSYNEQFF
j_gene: TRBJ2-1
abundance: many
d_gene: TRBD2
v_gene: TRBV6-1

CDR3nt: TGTGCCAGCAGTTTAGGGACGGACGGCCTAGCCAAAAACATTCAGTACTTC
CDR3aa: CASSLGTDGLAKNIQYF
j_gene: TRBJ2-4
abundance: -
d_gene: -
v_gene: TRBV12-3/TRBV12-4

CDR3nt: TGTGCCAGCAGTTTCCCCGCCTTGTCGGGAGGGCCCGGCAATGAGCAGTTCTTC
CDR3aa: CASSFPALSGGPGNEQFF
j_gene: TRBJ2-1
abundance: -
d_gene: TRBD2
v_gene: TRBV27

CDR3nt: TGTGCCAGCACTCACTCGGCGCAGTACTTC
CDR3aa: CASTHSAQYF
j_gene: TRBJ2-7
abundance: -
d_gene: -
v_gene: TRBV25-1